The 5 T cell receptor beta chains listed next were all sequenced from one sample in a study of T cell changes during pregnancy in multiple sclerosis. Assay: immunoSEQ multiplex PCR; the TCRdb copy retains only in-frame clones and omits some. In the table there are some 14,000 clones, about nine tenths of which are singletons. Sequencing used CD8+ T cells from peripheral blood mononuclear cells, obtained in the first trimester of pregnancy. Source of these receptors: a female donor with multiple sclerosis, enrolled in a pregnancy study.

The J gene is TRBJ2-7, the V gene TRBV15; possibly TRBD2 for D (6 bases). Germline V gene lookup returns CDR1 LNHNV and CDR2 YYDKDF (reference sequence). This CDR3 is built from 16 residues. V was pared by 0 bases and J by 2 bases, with 14 bases between. The CDR3 sequence: CATSRDFGGVTYEQYF. The DNA for the CDR3 is TGTGCCACCAGCAGAGATTTTGGAGGGGTAACCTACGAGCAGTACTTC.

The chain carries TRBV9 and TRBJ1-2; 8 bases align to TRBD1. CDR1 is SGDLS, CDR2 YYNGEE, per germline. The CDR3 contains 14 residues. The trim removed 4 bases at V and 5 bases at J, leaving 7 bases unmatched. CDR3 in DNA: TGTGCCAGCAGCCCTACAGGGGGGGTATATGGCTACACCTTC. Amino acid sequence: CASSPTGGVYGYTF.

The chain combines TRBV4-3 with TRBJ1-6; possible D gene TRBD1, 6 bases. V was shortened by 8 bases and J by 8 bases, with 13 bases between the two germline ends. CDR3 length: 13 amino acids. The germline V gene encodes CDR1 LGHNA and CDR2 YSLEER. The CDR3 loop reads CASSRTAYSPLHF. The CDR3 region has the DNA TGCGCCAGCTCTCGGACAGCTTATTCACCCCTCCACTTT.

The chain links TRBV13 to TRBJ2-1; TRBD1 matches 8 bases. Germline V gene sequence: CDR1 PRHDT, CDR2 FYEKMQ (reference sequence). There are 15 residues in the CDR3. J lost 5 bases, V lost 2 bases, and 5 bases had no gene match. This CDR3 reads CASSLQGARDNEQFF. The CDR3 DNA is TGTGCCAGCAGCTTACAGGGGGCTCGAGACAATGAGCAGTTCTTC.

The chain couples TRBV11-2 to TRBJ2-1; D might be TRBD1 (5 bases). CDR3 length: 17 residues. The germline V and J ends were trimmed by 3 bases and 3 bases, with 18 bases remaining between them. Germline CDR1 SGHAT, CDR2 FQNNGV. CDR3 nucleotides: TGTGCCAGCAGCTTGTCGGTGGTTTGGCAGGGCTACAATGAGCAGTTCTTC. Translated: CASSLSVVWQGYNEQFF.